What follows are 25 T cell receptor beta chains derived from one specimen sequenced in a study of T cells after yellow fever vaccination. A single record per CDR3 protein comes from TCRdb applying MiXCR to the 5' RACE reads. Found here are about 400,000 distinct CDR3 sequences, under 14% of them singletons; the top ten hold around 19%. Sequences were derived from PBMCs, sampled on the day of the first yellow fever vaccination. These receptors originate from a man aged 18 to 35 who received the YFV17D yellow fever vaccine.

This clonotype was found a few times. The CDR3 bases are TGCAGTGCTAGCGGCCATGGGGAGACCCAGTACTTC. Its translation is CSASGHGETQYF. The chain carries TRBV20-1 and TRBJ2-5; the D is unclear. This CDR3 region has 12 residues. V lost 3 bases, J lost 5 bases, and 10 bases lay in between. CDR1 DFQATT and CDR2 SNEGSKA come from the germline V gene (reference sequence).

The genes are TRBV6-2 or TRBV6-3 and TRBJ2-2; a possible D gene is TRBD2 (6 bases). The CDR3 has 14 residues. Trimming stripped 8 bases from V and 4 bases from J, with 14 bases between. Germline loops: CDR1 MNHEY, CDR2 SVGEGT. The CDR3 reads CASSGESRTGELFF. CDR3 nucleotides: TGTGCCAGCTCGGGGGAGTCGCGCACCGGGGAGCTGTTTTTT.

CDR3 DNA sequence: TGTGCCAGCAGCTTAGGGGCGGTTAATGAAAAACTGTTTTTT. This codes for CASSLGAVNEKLFF. J is TRBJ1-4 and V is TRBV7-6, with no clear D. Germline V gene data show CDR1 as SGHVS and CDR2 as FNYEAQ. Deletions cut 1 base from V and 4 bases from J, with 7 bases between. CDR3 length: 14 residues.

A few counts support this clonotype. This chain uses TRBV5-1 with TRBJ2-2; TRBD1 is a possible D gene (6 bases). CDR1 and CDR2 (germline): SGHRS, YFSETQ. Between the trimmed V and J ends, which lost 0 bases and 2 bases, there was a span of 11 bases. CDR3 length: 16 residues. CDR3 nucleotides: TGCGCCAGCAGCTTGGTCCCAGGGGTAAACACCGGGGAGCTGTTTTTT. This sequence encodes CASSLVPGVNTGELFF.

V usage is TRBV18 and J usage is TRBJ2-3; 9 bases fit TRBD1. After removal of 3 bases from V and 4 bases from J, the junction contained 8 bases not matched to a gene. Germline V lookup: CDR1 KGHSH, CDR2 LQKENI. This CDR3 is built from 16 residues. CDR3 protein: CASSPSIDRGADTQYF. Here the CDR3 DNA reads TGTGCCAGCTCACCGAGCATCGACAGGGGGGCAGATACGCAGTATTTT.

The chain employs TRBV27 and TRBJ2-7; 7 bases map to TRBD1. The germline V gene encodes CDR1 MNHEY and CDR2 SMNVEV (reference sequence). V was pared by 2 bases and J by 6 bases, with 4 bases of the junction left unmatched. This CDR3 is 13 amino acids long. The CDR3 is CASSLSRDSEQYF. CDR3 bases: TGTGCCAGCAGTTTAAGCCGGGACAGCGAGCAGTACTTC.

V usage is TRBV30 and J usage is TRBJ1-3, with D perhaps TRBD1 (5 bases). This CDR3 spans 13 amino acids. The germline V and J ends were trimmed by 1 base and 4 bases, with 8 bases remaining between them. Germline V gene lookup returns CDR1 GTSNPN and CDR2 SVGIG (reference sequence). This CDR3 reads CAWSGTTGNTIYF. In DNA form, the CDR3 reads TGTGCCTGGAGTGGGACAACAGGAAACACCATATATTTT.

This rearrangement joins TRBV2 to TRBJ2-7; 7 nucleotides line up with TRBD2. Looked up from germline, CDR1 is SNHLY and CDR2 is FYNNEI. V shed 7 bases, J shed 0 bases, and the junction held 9 bases outside the gene matches. This CDR3 region has 15 residues. For the CDR3, the DNA is TGTGCCAGCAAGGGGAGCGGGGTAAGCTCCTACGAGCAGTACGTC. Its translation: CASKGSGVSSYEQYV.

V is TRBV7-9 and J is TRBJ2-4, with TRBD2 as a possible D gene (7 bases). The CDR3 has 14 amino acids. V lost 5 bases and J lost 5, with 13 bases in between. In germline, CDR1 is SEHNR, CDR2 FQNEAQ (reference sequence). CDR3: CASSALGGENIQYF. The CDR3 DNA sequence: TGTGCCAGCAGCGCGTTAGGGGGGGAAAACATTCAGTACTTC.

In its sample, this clonotype was seen a few times. The CDR3 nucleotides are TGTGCCACCGGGGACGGGCCCAACACCGGGGAGCTGTTTTTT. This translates into CATGDGPNTGELFF. V usage is TRBV12-3 or TRBV12-4 and J usage is TRBJ2-2, with D perhaps matching TRBD1 or TRBD2 (5 bases each). The V gene lost 10 bases and the J gene lost 2 bases, with 14 bases spanning the gap. The CDR3 is 14 amino acids.

This clonotype was seen a few times. This sequence joins TRBV6-2 or TRBV6-3 and TRBJ2-4; D is uncertain. V lost 2 bases to trimming and J lost 0 bases, with 5 bases between them. In germline, CDR1 is MNHEY, CDR2 SVGEGT. This CDR3 has 14 residues. The CDR3 reads CASSYTRAKNIQYF. In DNA, the CDR3 is TGTGCCAGCAGTTACACCCGAGCCAAAAACATTCAGTACTTC.

The rearrangement uses TRBV5-5 and TRBJ1-2, with D perhaps TRBD1 (6 bases). V lost 4 bases and J lost 5, with 18 bases in between. Germline values: CDR1 SGHKS, CDR2 YYEKEE (reference sequence). This CDR3 spans 15 amino acids. The CDR3 loop reads CASSQSGGQFYGYTF. The CDR3, as DNA: TGTGCCAGCAGCCAGTCCGGTGGACAGTTTTATGGCTACACCTTC. The whole variable domain, filled in from reference TRBV5-5 and TRBJ1-2, reads DAGVTQSPTHLIKTRGQQVTLRCSPISGHKSVSWYQQVLGQGPQFIFQYYEKEERGRGNFPDRFSARQFPNYSSELNVNALLLGDSALYLCASSQSGGQFYGYTFGSGTRLTVV.

Many counts were recorded for this clonotype. The chain carries TRBV28 and TRBJ2-3; D is possibly TRBD1 (5 bases). CDR3 length: 16 amino acids. Germline assignment: CDR1 MDHEN and CDR2 SYDVKM. The V and J ends lost 5 bases and 2 bases respectively, with 17 bases between them. CDR3 DNA: TGTGCCAGCAGTCCCGTACGGGCGACAGACACAGATACGCAGTATTTT. Protein: CASSPVRATDTDTQYF.

There are a few counts of this clonotype. The V and J genes are TRBV5-5 and TRBJ2-1; no reliable D call. Germline V CDR1 and CDR2: SGHKS, YYEKEE (reference sequence). This CDR3 has 14 amino acids. The V end lost 0 bases, the J end lost 9 bases, and 13 bases lay between the germline ends. The CDR3 nucleotides are TGTGCCAGCAGCTTGGAGAGACCCGGAGCTGAGCAGTTCTTC. The encoded protein is CASSLERPGAEQFF. The full variable domain, its missing parts supplied by reference TRBV5-5 and TRBJ2-1, is DAGVTQSPTHLIKTRGQQVTLRCSPISGHKSVSWYQQVLGQGPQFIFQYYEKEERGRGNFPDRFSARQFPNYSSELNVNALLLGDSALYLCASSLERPGAEQFFGPGTRLTVL.

The rearrangement joins TRBV18 to TRBJ2-7, with D unclear. Trimming pared 3 bases from V and 2 bases from J, leaving 11 bases between. The V gene's germline CDR1 is KGHSH and CDR2 LQKENI. This CDR3 has 14 residues. For the CDR3, the DNA is TGTGCCAGCTCACCCTCGACCGAAACCTACGAGCAGTACTTC. Translation: CASSPSTETYEQYF.

This clonotype appeared a few times. The gene calls are TRBV18 and TRBJ1-1; perhaps TRBD1 as D (6 bases). The CDR3 loop spans 14 amino acids. Trimming took 0 bases from V and 1 from J, leaving 6 bases between them. The V gene's germline CDR1 is KGHSH and CDR2 LQKENI. The CDR3 DNA reads as TGTGCCAGCTCACCACCGGGACAGAACACTGAAGCTTTCTTT. Translating it yields CASSPPGQNTEAFF.

This chain connects TRBV20-1 to TRBJ1-2; TRBD1 might be the D (5 bases). CDR3 length: 12 amino acids. In germline, CDR1 is DFQATT, CDR2 SNEGSKA (reference sequence). The ends were cut back, 2 bases at V and 4 bases at J, with 8 bases in the middle. DNA for the CDR3: TGCAGTGCTAGACCCGGGGGCTATGGCTACACCTTC. Translating gives CSARPGGYGYTF.

This clonotype occurred a few times. The CDR3, as DNA: TGTGCCAGCAGTTTGGCCACGGCAGGGAACACTGAAGCTTTCTTT. Its protein is CASSLATAGNTEAFF. V usage is TRBV28 and J usage is TRBJ1-1; D ambiguous. V lost 3 bases and J 1 base, leaving 12 bases between the germline ends. The CDR3 is 15 amino acids. The V gene's germline CDR1 is MDHEN and CDR2 SYDVKM.

The gene calls are TRBV10-3 and TRBJ1-6; TRBD1 agrees at 7 bases. This CDR3 region has 14 residues. Germline values: CDR1 ENHRY, CDR2 SYGVKD. The trim removed 6 bases at V and 10 bases at J, leaving 9 bases unmatched. The DNA of the CDR3 is TGTGCCATCAGGAAAAACAGGGGAACCTCACCCCTCCACTTT. Its translation is CAIRKNRGTSPLHF.

This clonotype was detected ten times or more. The chain is built from TRBV12-3 or TRBV12-4 and TRBJ2-3; TRBD2 matches at 8 bases. The CDR3 sequence is 13 residues long. The CDR3 is CVNERGPADTQYF. CDR3 nucleotides: TGTGTCAACGAGCGGGGGCCAGCAGATACGCAGTATTTT.

This clonotype has more than one count but fewer than ten. The chain employs TRBV9 and TRBJ1-6, with 10 bases aligning to TRBD1. V shed 6 bases and J 10 bases; nucleotides not matched to a gene: 7. Germline V gene lookup returns CDR1 SGDLS and CDR2 YYNGEE. The CDR3 has 14 amino acids. The CDR3 sequence is CASTSGTGESPLHF. CDR3 coding DNA: TGTGCCAGCACTTCCGGGACAGGGGAATCACCCCTCCACTTT.

V and J are TRBV3-1 and TRBJ2-3, with 10 bases lining up with TRBD2. V lost 11 bases, J lost 2 bases, and 16 bases stayed unmatched. Germline assignment: CDR1 LGHDT and CDR2 YNNKEL (reference sequence). CDR3 length equals 17 residues. For the CDR3, the DNA is TGTGCCGATCGGTCATCTAGCGGGGGAATCGTCACAGATACGCAGTATTTT. Amino acid sequence: CADRSSSGGIVTDTQYF.

The V call is TRBV5-1, the J call TRBJ2-6; D remains unclear. The CDR3 sequence is 17 residues long. Trimming took off 1 base at V and 1 base at J, with 12 bases between the two ends. Germline CDR1 is SGHRS and CDR2 is YFSETQ. CDR3 region: CASSLRAASSGANVLTF. In nucleotides, the CDR3 is TGCGCCAGCAGCTTGCGGGCAGCCTCTTCTGGGGCCAACGTCCTGACTTTC. The variable domain in full, completed from reference TRBV5-1 and TRBJ2-6, reads KAGVTQTPRYLIKTRGQQVTLSCSPISGHRSVSWYQQTPGQGLQFLFEYFSETQRNKGNFPGRFSGRQFSNSRSEMNVSTLELGDSALYLCASSLRAASSGANVLTFGAGSRLTVL.

Many counts were recorded for this clonotype. The chain employs TRBV7-6 and TRBJ2-5, with D perhaps matching TRBD1 (5 bases). Trimming pared 4 bases from V and 2 bases from J, leaving 17 bases between. The CDR3 spans 16 residues. Germline CDR1 SGHVS, CDR2 FNYEAQ. This CDR3 is CASSSRIWGTQETQYF. The CDR3 DNA is TGTGCCAGCAGCTCCCGGATCTGGGGCACACAAGAGACCCAGTACTTC.

V and J are TRBV4-1 and TRBJ2-6; D assignment may be TRBD1 or TRBD2 (5 bases each). Germline V gives CDR1 MGHRA, CDR2 YSYEKL. The V end was cut by 3 bases, the J end by 0 bases, with 21 bases between. This CDR3 has 20 amino acids. The CDR3 DNA reads as TGCGCCAGCAGCCAGGGGACCGGAATGAGGTTGTCCTCTGGGGCCAACGTCCTGACTTTC. Its translation is CASSQGTGMRLSSGANVLTF.